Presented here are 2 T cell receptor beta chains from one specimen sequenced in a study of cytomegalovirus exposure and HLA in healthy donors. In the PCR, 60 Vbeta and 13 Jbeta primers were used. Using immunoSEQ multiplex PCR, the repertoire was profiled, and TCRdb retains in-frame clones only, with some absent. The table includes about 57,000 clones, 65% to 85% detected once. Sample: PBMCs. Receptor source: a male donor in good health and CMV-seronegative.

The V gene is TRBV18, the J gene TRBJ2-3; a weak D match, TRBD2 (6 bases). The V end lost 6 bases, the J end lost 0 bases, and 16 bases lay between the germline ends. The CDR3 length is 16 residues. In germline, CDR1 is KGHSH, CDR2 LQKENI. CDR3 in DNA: TGTGCCAGCTCTGCGAACGGGAGAACTAGCACAGATACGCAGTATTTT. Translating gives CASSANGRTSTDTQYF.

CDR3 sequence reads: CASSLTGGGRSYEQYF. The CDR3 bases are TGTGCCAGCAGCTTAACAGGCGGGGGGCGCTCCTACGAGCAGTACTTC. The chain combines TRBV11-2 with TRBJ2-7; TRBD2 aligns across 8 bases. The germline gives CDR1 SGHAT, CDR2 FQNNGV. The V and J ends lost 2 bases and 0 bases, in that order; junction bases with no gene match: 6. The CDR3 has 16 residues.